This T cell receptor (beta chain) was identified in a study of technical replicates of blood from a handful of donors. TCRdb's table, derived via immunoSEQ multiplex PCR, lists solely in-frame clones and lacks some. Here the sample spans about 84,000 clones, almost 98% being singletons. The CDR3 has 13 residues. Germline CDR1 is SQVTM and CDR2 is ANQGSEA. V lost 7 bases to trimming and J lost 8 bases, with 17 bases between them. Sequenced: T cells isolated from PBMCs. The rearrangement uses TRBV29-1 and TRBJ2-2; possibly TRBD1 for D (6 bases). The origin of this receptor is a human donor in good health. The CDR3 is CSAPGQLSGELFF. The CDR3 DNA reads TGCAGCGCACCGGGACAACTTTCTGGGGAGCTGTTTTTT.